What follows are 3 T cell receptor beta chains derived from one specimen sequenced in a study of cytomegalovirus exposure and HLA in healthy donors. Primers: 60 Vbeta forward and 13 Jbeta reverse. Only in-frame clones appear in the TCRdb table, and some are missing; sequencing was by immunoSEQ multiplex PCR. The data hold about 110,000 clones, with roughly two thirds observed a single time. Sequenced: PBMCs. These receptors came from a female donor in good health and CMV-seronegative.

This rearrangement joins TRBV29-1 to TRBJ2-7, with D possibly being TRBD2 (6 bases). The CDR3 is 11 amino acids. Germline CDR1 is SQVTM and CDR2 is ANQGSEA. The ends were cut back, 4 bases at V and 5 bases at J, with 9 bases in the middle. CDR3 nucleotides: TGCAGCGTTGGGGGGGAGAACGAGCAGTACTTC. It codes for CSVGGENEQYF.

The CDR3 protein is CASSLRGPDTQYF. The CDR3 DNA reads as TGTGCCAGCAGCTTACGGGGTCCAGATACGCAGTATTTT. The gene calls are TRBV28 and TRBJ2-3, with a tentative D call TRBD2 (5 bases). Deletions cut 6 bases from V and 4 bases from J, with 11 bases between. The CDR3 has 13 amino acids. The germline CDR1 and CDR2 sequences are MDHEN and SYDVKM.

The chain employs TRBV9 and TRBJ2-7; 7 bases match TRBD2. This CDR3 has 16 residues. Germline-derived CDR1 and CDR2 are SGDLS and YYNGEE. With V trimmed by 0 bases and J by 3 bases, 9 bases remained unmatched. Written as DNA, the CDR3 is TGTGCCAGCAGCGTAGGATTTGCGGGAGAGGGCTACGAGCAGTACTTC. Encoded protein: CASSVGFAGEGYEQYF.